The 25 T cell receptor beta chains below come from one sample, sequenced in a study of Tregs in tolerant kidney transplant recipients. Assay: immunoSEQ multiplex PCR; the TCRdb copy retains only in-frame clones and omits some. Among over 50,000 clones listed, about four fifths were seen once. The sample comprised CD4+ T cells from blood. Receptor source: a human donor in good health.

This clone occurred a few times. The rearrangement links TRBV9 to TRBJ2-5; D assignment may be TRBD1 or TRBD2 (5 bases each). CDR1 and CDR2 (germline): SGDLS, YYNGEE. This CDR3 is 16 amino acids long. Deletions cut 2 bases from V and 1 base from J, with 15 bases between. CDR3 nucleotides: TGTGCCAGCAGCGTTCACTTCGGGGCTTCCCAAGAGACCCAGTACTTC. The encoded protein is CASSVHFGASQETQYF. Variable domain in full (rest from reference TRBV9 and TRBJ2-5): DSGVTQTPKHLITATGQRVTLRCSPRSGDLSVYWYQQSLDQGLQFLIQYYNGEERAKGNILERFSAQQFPDLHSELNLSSLELGDSALYFCASSVHFGASQETQYFGPGTRLLVL.

The chain carries TRBV2 and TRBJ2-7; D gene unclear. This CDR3 has 13 residues. Trimming removed 5 bases at V and 2 bases at J, with 10 bases between. Germline CDR1 reads SNHLY; CDR2 reads FYNNEI. Here the CDR3 DNA reads TGTGCCAGCAGTCTCGGCAGAGCCTACGAGCAGTACTTC. Translation gives CASSLGRAYEQYF.

The chain combines TRBV7-3 with TRBJ2-1; D is uncertain. V lost 1 base to trimming and J lost 6 bases, with 7 bases between them. The CDR3 consists of 13 residues. The germline CDR1 and CDR2 sequences are SGHTA and FQGTGA. CDR3 in amino acids: CASSLRLSNEQFF. DNA of the CDR3: TGTGCCAGCAGCTTAAGATTGTCCAATGAGCAGTTCTTC. Based on the CDR3 plus reference TRBV7-3 and TRBJ2-1, the full variable domain is GAGVSQTPSNKVTEKGKYVELRCDPISGHTALYWYRQSLGQGPEFLIYFQGTGAADDSGLPNDRFFAVRPEGSVSTLKIQRTERGDSAVYLCASSLRLSNEQFFGPGTRLTVL.

The chain joins TRBV29-1 to TRBJ2-1; 8 nucleotides line up with TRBD2. V shed 0 bases, J shed 5 bases, and the junction held 9 bases outside the gene matches. Germline assignment: CDR1 SQVTM and CDR2 ANQGSEA. The CDR3 sequence is 16 residues long. The CDR3 spells CSVEDLSGRGDNEQFF. CDR3 nucleotide sequence: TGCAGCGTTGAAGACCTCAGCGGGAGAGGCGACAATGAGCAGTTCTTC.

The gene calls are TRBV9 and TRBJ2-1; no reliable D call. Germline V gene sequence: CDR1 SGDLS, CDR2 YYNGEE. CDR3 length: 13 residues. Trimming took off 0 bases at V and 5 bases at J, with 6 bases between the two ends. The CDR3 DNA follows: TGTGCCAGCAGCGTAGGGGCCCACAATGAGCAGTTCTTC. Translating it yields CASSVGAHNEQFF.

The chain has TRBV7-2 and TRBJ2-5; no definite D call. The CDR3 consists of 13 residues. Trimming stripped 3 bases from V and 2 bases from J, with 7 bases between. Germline V gene data show CDR1 as SGHTA and CDR2 as FQGNSA. The CDR3 coding sequence is TGTGCCAGCAGCTTCCCCTCACAAGAGACCCAGTACTTC. It specifies CASSFPSQETQYF.

This clone was seen repeatedly, ten times or more. The chain is built from TRBV21-1 and TRBJ1-1. TRBV21-1 is annotated as a pseudogene. This CDR3 has 17 amino acids. DNA for the CDR3: TGTGCCAGCACCATAAGAGAGTTAATCGGGTTGAACACTGAAGCTTTCTTT. Protein sequence: CASTIRELIGLNTEAFF.

This chain connects TRBV18 to TRBJ2-3; the match to TRBD2 covers 13 bases. The CDR3 has 14 residues. CDR1 and CDR2 (germline): KGHSH, LQKENI. Trimming cost V 4 bases and J 6 bases; bases outside gene matches: 1. The CDR3 sequence is CASSLGLAGDTQYF. CDR3 nucleotides: TGTGCCAGCTCACTGGGACTAGCGGGGGATACGCAGTATTTT.

The rearrangement links TRBV5-1 to TRBJ1-2, with 11 bases identical to TRBD1. This CDR3 contains 15 residues. Unmatched junction bases numbered 8, after V lost 4 bases and J lost 6 bases. CDR1 SGHRS and CDR2 YFSETQ come from the germline V gene. CDR3 residues: CASSAYSGQGDGYTF. Here the CDR3 DNA reads TGCGCCAGCAGCGCTTACTCGGGACAGGGGGATGGCTACACCTTC. Together with reference TRBV5-1 and TRBJ1-2, the CDR3 gives the full variable domain: KAGVTQTPRYLIKTRGQQVTLSCSPISGHRSVSWYQQTPGQGLQFLFEYFSETQRNKGNFPGRFSGRQFSNSRSEMNVSTLELGDSALYLCASSAYSGQGDGYTFGSGTRLTVV.

This chain uses TRBV6-1 with TRBJ1-1; D is unclear. From germline, CDR1 is MNHNS and CDR2 SASEGT. Trimming pared 8 bases from V and 1 base from J, leaving 17 bases between. CDR3 length: 15 residues. This CDR3 reads CASSAAASGNTEAFF. The CDR3 region has the DNA TGTGCCAGCTCGGCAGCCGCATCGGGGAACACTGAAGCTTTCTTT.

V usage is TRBV25-1 and J usage is TRBJ2-5; D could derive from TRBD1 or TRBD2 (5 bases each). Trimming removed 4 bases at V and 5 bases at J, with 5 bases between. From germline, CDR1 is MGHDK and CDR2 SYGVNS. The CDR3 has 11 amino acids. The CDR3 loop is CASSGGETQYF. The CDR3 bases are TGTGCCAGCAGTGGGGGGGAGACCCAGTACTTC.

The genes are TRBV2 and TRBJ2-3; a weak D match, TRBD1 (5 bases). Germline V lookup: CDR1 SNHLY, CDR2 FYNNEI. The V end lost 7 bases, the J end lost 0 bases, and 11 bases lay between the germline ends. The CDR3 is 14 amino acids. CDR3 in DNA: TGTGCCAGCATTCGCAGGGCTAGCACAGATACGCAGTATTTT. This sequence encodes CASIRRASTDTQYF.

V gene TRBV7-6 combines with J gene TRBJ2-1, with TRBD2 identical over 8 bases. V lost 0 bases to trimming and J lost 3 bases; unmatched junction nucleotides: 1. The CDR3 has 15 amino acids. From germline, CDR1 is SGHVS and CDR2 FNYEAQ. CDR3 in amino acids: CASSLASGVYNEQFF. Here the CDR3 DNA reads TGTGCCAGCAGCTTAGCTAGCGGGGTCTACAATGAGCAGTTCTTC.

V is TRBV11-2 and J is TRBJ1-1; possibly TRBD1 for D (5 bases). Trimming took 5 bases from V and 4 from J, leaving 17 bases between them. The CDR3 contains 15 residues. Germline loops: CDR1 SGHAT, CDR2 FQNNGV. The CDR3 reads CASSPQQEAGTEAFF. The CDR3 nucleotides read TGTGCCAGCAGCCCCCAACAGGAGGCGGGCACTGAAGCTTTCTTT.

The chain has TRBV12-5 and TRBJ2-3; 7 bases match TRBD1. CDR1 is LGHNT, CDR2 FRNRAP, per germline. This CDR3 is 16 amino acids long. J was trimmed by 0 bases and V by 3 bases; bases with no gene match: 6. CDR3 nucleotide sequence: TGTGCTAGTGGTTTTGGGACAGACCCTAGCACAGATACGCAGTATTTT. Residues: CASGFGTDPSTDTQYF.

Only a few counts were recorded for this clone. The chain carries TRBV9 and TRBJ2-7, with D maybe TRBD1 (6 bases). CDR3 length: 15 amino acids. From germline, CDR1 is SGDLS and CDR2 YYNGEE. The V gene lost 0 bases and the J gene lost 3 bases, with 13 bases spanning the gap. The chain's CDR3 is CASSVAGDVVYEQYF. The CDR3 region has the DNA TGTGCCAGCAGCGTAGCAGGGGACGTGGTCTACGAGCAGTACTTC.

The chain has TRBV7-2 and TRBJ2-7; 7 bases fit TRBD1. CDR3 length equals 15 residues. Germline CDR1 reads SGHTA; CDR2 reads FQGNSA. V lost 5 bases, J lost 4 bases, and 11 bases stayed unmatched. The CDR3 loop reads CASSRQGQAIYEQYF. CDR3 DNA: TGTGCCAGCAGCCGACAGGGTCAGGCTATTTACGAGCAGTACTTC.

The chain combines TRBV5-6 with TRBJ2-3; D might be TRBD1 (7 bases). Between the trimmed V and J ends, which lost 4 bases and 2 bases, there was a span of 14 bases. CDR1 and CDR2 (germline): SGHDT, YYEEEE. This CDR3 comprises 15 residues. CDR3 nucleotides: TGTGCCAGCAGCAAGGGGGCGGGGTTCACAGATACGCAGTATTTT. This encodes CASSKGAGFTDTQYF.

This clone was seen a handful of times. The chain employs TRBV7-3 and TRBJ1-1; D gene unclear. The germline V gene has CDR1 SGHTA and CDR2 FQGTGA. With 5 bases removed from V and 1 base from J, the gap between germline ends came to 8 bases. The CDR3 totals 13 residues. CDR3 sequence (DNA): TGTGCCAGCAGCCGTAGGACGAACACTGAAGCTTTCTTT. Translation: CASSRRTNTEAFF.

V is TRBV29-1 and J is TRBJ1-1, with D unresolved. CDR3 size: 13 residues. V lost 4 bases and J lost 2, with 11 bases in between. The V gene's germline CDR1 is SQVTM and CDR2 ANQGSEA. CDR3 loop: CSVGTRLNTEAFF. The CDR3 region has the DNA TGCAGCGTTGGGACCAGATTAAACACTGAAGCTTTCTTT.

The DNA for the CDR3 is TGTGCCAGCAGCATTCGACAGGGGAGCTCCTACGAGCAGTACTTC. It encodes CASSIRQGSSYEQYF. The J gene is TRBJ2-7, the V gene TRBV11-3; 8 positions match TRBD1. The junction had 6 bases not matched to a gene; V was cut back by 5 bases and J by 0 bases. The CDR3 has 15 amino acids. Germline V lookup: CDR1 SGHNT, CDR2 YENEEA.

This chain uses TRBV19 with TRBJ2-7; the match to TRBD1 covers 8 bases. The CDR3 runs to 14 residues. Germline trimming cut 4 bases from V and 4 bases from J; bases unmatched to any gene: 6. CDR1 and CDR2 from the germline V gene are LNHDA and SQIVND (reference sequence). The chain's CDR3 is CASSRTGTGYEQYF. Here the CDR3 DNA reads TGTGCCAGTAGTAGGACAGGGACGGGGTACGAGCAGTACTTC.

V usage is TRBV9 and J usage is TRBJ2-3, with a possible D match to TRBD2 (6 bases). Germline CDR1 SGDLS, CDR2 YYNGEE. The CDR3 totals 17 residues. Trimming stripped 3 bases from V and 0 bases from J, with 17 bases between. CDR3 DNA: TGTGCCAGCAGCGCCCCCATGGGGAGGACTAGCACAGATACGCAGTATTTT. The encoded protein is CASSAPMGRTSTDTQYF.

The V and J genes are TRBV15 and TRBJ2-3; D gene unclear. The V gene's germline CDR1 is LNHNV and CDR2 YYDKDF (reference sequence). V shed 0 bases and J shed 6 bases, with 13 bases lying between them. The CDR3 runs to 15 residues. The CDR3 DNA is TGTGCCACCAGCAGAGATCCTAACCCGCGGGATACGCAGTATTTT. Translating it yields CATSRDPNPRDTQYF. Combining the CDR3 with reference TRBV15 and TRBJ2-3 gives the whole variable domain DAMVIQNPRYQVTQFGKPVTLSCSQTLNHNVMYWYQQKSSQAPKLLFHYYDKDFNNEADTPDNFQSRRPNTSFCFLDIRSPGLGDTAMYLCATSRDPNPRDTQYFGPGTRLTVL.

This clone has just a few counts. The chain combines TRBV5-1 with TRBJ2-3; 8 bases align to TRBD1. Germline trimming cut 4 bases from V and 2 bases from J; bases unmatched to any gene: 6. Germline V gene data show CDR1 as SGHRS and CDR2 as YFSETQ. This CDR3 is built from 15 residues. For the CDR3, the DNA is TGCGCCAGCAGCGTTCAGGGGGCCACCACAGATACGCAGTATTTT. Translated: CASSVQGATTDTQYF.